This is a list of T cell receptor beta chains from one sample in a study of prognosis after radiotherapy for stage I lung cancer. TCRdb processed the multiplex PCR reads anew with MiXCR; each CDR3 protein has one entry. There are about 20,000 distinct CDR3 sequences in the sample; about 42% occur only once, and 30% to 35% lies in the top ten. The sample was PBMCs, taken before or after stereotactic body radiation therapy (not recorded which). These receptors were taken from a donor aged 50 or older with non-small cell lung cancer. Both conserved end residues are part of each CDR3. The order of the fields is clone size, V gene, D gene, J gene, CDR3 protein, CDR3 DNA. A D gene is named only where the DNA matches it firmly. Only part of the rows carry a size: once, few, many, or a class if the clone is expanded.

NA	TRBV7-2	TRBD2	TRBJ2-1	CASSSMILAGGYNEQLF	TGTGCCAGCAGCTCAATGATCCTAGCGGGAGGCTACAATGAGCAGCTCTTC
NA	TRBV11-2	TRBD1	TRBJ1-5	CASSEFTGGGNQPQHF	TGTGCCAGCAGCGAATTCACAGGGGGGGGAAATCAGCCCCAGCATTTT
many	TRBV28	NA	TRBJ2-7	CASSDPRGIYEQYF	TGTGCCAGCAGTGACCCGAGGGGTATTTACGAGCAGTACTTC
few	TRBV12-3/TRBV12-4	NA	TRBJ1-3	CASSLKLGRNTIYF	TGTGCCAGCAGTTTAAAGCTGGGTAGGAACACCATATATTTT
NA	TRBV11-2	NA	TRBJ1-2	CASSSVWRGGYGYTF	TGTGCCAGCAGCTCTGTGTGGAGGGGCGGGTATGGCTACACCTTC
many	TRBV5-1	TRBD1	TRBJ2-7	CASTRTGSSYEQYF	TGCGCCAGCACCCGGACAGGGAGCTCCTACGAGCAGTACTTC
many	TRBV5-5	NA	TRBJ2-7	CASSRWTTYEQYF	TGTGCCAGCAGCAGATGGACAACCTACGAGCAGTACTTC
many	TRBV7-9	NA	TRBJ1-4	CASSLSGQNEKLFF	TGTGCCAGCAGCTTAAGCGGACAGAATGAAAAACTGTTTTTT
many	TRBV6-2/TRBV6-3	NA	TRBJ2-3	CASSYSDGTDTQYF	TGTGCCAGCAGTTACTCGGACGGAACAGATACGCAGTATTTT
NA	TRBV11-2	NA	TRBJ2-2	CASSFSTWGKDTGELFF	TGTGCCAGCAGCTTCAGTACCTGGGGAAAGGACACCGGGGAGCTGTTTTTT
NA	TRBV7-3	TRBD2	TRBJ2-1	CASSLGTTHYNEQFF	TGTGCCAGCAGCTTGGGGACTACCCACTACAATGAGCAGTTCTTC